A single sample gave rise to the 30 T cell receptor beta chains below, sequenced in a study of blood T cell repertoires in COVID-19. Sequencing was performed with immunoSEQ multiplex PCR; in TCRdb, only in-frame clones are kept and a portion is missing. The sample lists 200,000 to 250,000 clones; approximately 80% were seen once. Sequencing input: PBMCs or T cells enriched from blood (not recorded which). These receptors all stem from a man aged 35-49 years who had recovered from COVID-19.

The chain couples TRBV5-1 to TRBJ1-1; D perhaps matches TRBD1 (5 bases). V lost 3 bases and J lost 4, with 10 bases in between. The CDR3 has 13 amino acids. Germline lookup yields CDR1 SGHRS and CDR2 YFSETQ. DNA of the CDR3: TGCGCCAGCAGCTCGGGAGGGGTCACTGAAGCTTTCTTT. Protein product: CASSSGGVTEAFF.

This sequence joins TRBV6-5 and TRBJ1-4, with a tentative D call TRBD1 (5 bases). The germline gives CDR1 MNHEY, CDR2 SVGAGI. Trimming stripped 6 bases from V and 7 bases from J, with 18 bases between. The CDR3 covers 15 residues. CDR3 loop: CASRGRVREGEKLFF. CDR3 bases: TGTGCCAGCAGGGGTCGGGTCAGGGAAGGTGAAAAACTGTTTTTT.

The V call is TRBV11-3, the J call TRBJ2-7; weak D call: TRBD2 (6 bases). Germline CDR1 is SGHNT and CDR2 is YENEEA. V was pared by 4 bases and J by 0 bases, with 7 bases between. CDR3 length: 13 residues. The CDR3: CASSSGDSYEQYF. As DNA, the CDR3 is TGTGCCAGCAGCTCGGGAGACTCCTACGAGCAGTACTTC.

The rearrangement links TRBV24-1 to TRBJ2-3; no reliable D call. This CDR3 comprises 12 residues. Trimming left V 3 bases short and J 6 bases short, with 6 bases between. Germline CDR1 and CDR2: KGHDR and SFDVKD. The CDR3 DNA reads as TGTGCCACCAGTGATGCCAGGGATACGCAGTATTTT. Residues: CATSDARDTQYF.

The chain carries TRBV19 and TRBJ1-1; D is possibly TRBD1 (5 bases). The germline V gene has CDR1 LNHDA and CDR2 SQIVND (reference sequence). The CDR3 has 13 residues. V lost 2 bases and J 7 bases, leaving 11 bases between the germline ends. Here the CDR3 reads CASSIQGRSEAFF. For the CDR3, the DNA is TGTGCCAGTAGTATACAGGGAAGGAGTGAAGCTTTCTTT.

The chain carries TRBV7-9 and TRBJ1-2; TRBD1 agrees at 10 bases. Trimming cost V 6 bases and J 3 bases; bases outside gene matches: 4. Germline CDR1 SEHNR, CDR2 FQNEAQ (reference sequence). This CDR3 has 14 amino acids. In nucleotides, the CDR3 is TGTGCCAGCAGTCCGGGACAGGGGTACTATGGCTACACCTTC. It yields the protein CASSPGQGYYGYTF.

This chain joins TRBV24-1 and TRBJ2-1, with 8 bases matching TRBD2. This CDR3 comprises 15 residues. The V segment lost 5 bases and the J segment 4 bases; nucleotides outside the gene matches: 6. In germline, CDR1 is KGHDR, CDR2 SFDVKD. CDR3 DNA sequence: TGTGCCACCAGTGCGGGAGCGGGAGCTTACAATGAGCAGTTCTTC. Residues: CATSAGAGAYNEQFF.

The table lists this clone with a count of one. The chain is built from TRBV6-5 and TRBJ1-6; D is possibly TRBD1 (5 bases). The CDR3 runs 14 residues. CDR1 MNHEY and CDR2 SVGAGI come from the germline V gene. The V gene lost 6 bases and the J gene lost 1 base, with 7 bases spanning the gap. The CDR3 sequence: CASRDSSYNSPLHF. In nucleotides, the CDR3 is TGTGCCAGCAGAGACAGTTCCTATAATTCACCCCTCCACTTT.

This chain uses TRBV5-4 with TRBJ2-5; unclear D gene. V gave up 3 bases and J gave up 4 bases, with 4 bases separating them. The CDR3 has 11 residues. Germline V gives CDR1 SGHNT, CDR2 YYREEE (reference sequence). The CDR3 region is CASSSLETQYF. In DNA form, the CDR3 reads TGTGCCAGCAGCTCCCTAGAGACCCAGTACTTC.

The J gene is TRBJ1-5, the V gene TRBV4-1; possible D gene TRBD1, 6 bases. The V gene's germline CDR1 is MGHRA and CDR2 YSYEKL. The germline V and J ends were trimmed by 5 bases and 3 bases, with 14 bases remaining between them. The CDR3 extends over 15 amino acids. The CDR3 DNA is TGCGCCAGCAGCGAACAGGGTCCCTCCAATCAGCCCCAGCATTTT. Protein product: CASSEQGPSNQPQHF.

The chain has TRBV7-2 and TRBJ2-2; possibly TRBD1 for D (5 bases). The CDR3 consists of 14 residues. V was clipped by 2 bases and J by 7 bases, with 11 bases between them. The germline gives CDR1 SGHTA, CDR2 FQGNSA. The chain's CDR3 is CASSLRRELGELFF. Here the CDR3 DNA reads TGTGCCAGCAGCTTACGCAGGGAACTCGGGGAGCTGTTTTTT.

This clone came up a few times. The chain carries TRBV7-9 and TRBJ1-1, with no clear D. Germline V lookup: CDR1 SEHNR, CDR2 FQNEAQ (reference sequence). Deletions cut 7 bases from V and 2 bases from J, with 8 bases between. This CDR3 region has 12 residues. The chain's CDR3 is CASKIVNTEAFF. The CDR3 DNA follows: TGTGCCAGCAAAATCGTTAACACTGAAGCTTTCTTT.

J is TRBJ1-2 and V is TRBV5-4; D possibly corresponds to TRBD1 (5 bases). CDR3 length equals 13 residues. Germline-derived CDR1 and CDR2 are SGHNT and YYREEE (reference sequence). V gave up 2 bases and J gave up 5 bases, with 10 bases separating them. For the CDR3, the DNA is TGTGCCAGCAGCTTCGGGCAGGGATATGGCTACACCTTC. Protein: CASSFGQGYGYTF.

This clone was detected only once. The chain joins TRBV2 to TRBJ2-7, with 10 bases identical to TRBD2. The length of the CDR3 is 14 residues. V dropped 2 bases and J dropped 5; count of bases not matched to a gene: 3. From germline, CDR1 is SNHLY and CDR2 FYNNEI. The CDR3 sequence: CASSELAGVHEQYF. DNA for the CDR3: TGTGCCAGCAGTGAACTAGCGGGAGTACACGAGCAGTACTTC. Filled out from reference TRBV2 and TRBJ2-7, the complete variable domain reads EPEVTQTPSHQVTQMGQEVILRCVPISNHLYFYWYRQILGQKVEFLVSFYNNEISEKSEIFDDQFSVERPDGSNFTLKIRSTKLEDSAMYFCASSELAGVHEQYFGPGTRLTVT.

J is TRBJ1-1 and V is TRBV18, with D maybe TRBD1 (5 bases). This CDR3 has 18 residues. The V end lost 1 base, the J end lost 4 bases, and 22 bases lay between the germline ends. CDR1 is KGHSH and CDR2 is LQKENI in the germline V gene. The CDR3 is CASSPLQGGGLVGTEAFF. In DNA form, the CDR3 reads TGTGCCAGCTCACCACTCCAGGGAGGAGGCCTGGTTGGCACTGAAGCTTTCTTT.

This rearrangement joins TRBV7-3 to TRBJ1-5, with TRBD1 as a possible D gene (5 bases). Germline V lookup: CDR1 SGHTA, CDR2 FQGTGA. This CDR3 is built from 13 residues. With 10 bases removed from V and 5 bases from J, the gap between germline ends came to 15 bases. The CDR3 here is CATSKGPHQPQHF. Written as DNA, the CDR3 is TGTGCCACTTCAAAGGGGCCCCATCAGCCCCAGCATTTT.

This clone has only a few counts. Here the CDR3 reads CAWSPTSRTDEKLFF. The CDR3, as DNA: TGTGCCTGGAGTCCAACGAGTCGAACGGATGAAAAACTGTTTTTT. J is TRBJ1-4 and V is TRBV30; D is unclear. CDR1 is GTSNPN and CDR2 is SVGIG in the germline V gene (reference sequence). The CDR3 spans 15 residues. V lost 2 bases and J lost 6, with 16 bases in between.

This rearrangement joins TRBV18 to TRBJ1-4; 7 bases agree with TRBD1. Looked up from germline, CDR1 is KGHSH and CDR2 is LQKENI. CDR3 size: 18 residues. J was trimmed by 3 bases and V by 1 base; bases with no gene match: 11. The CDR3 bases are TGTGCCAGCTCACCACTGATGCTACAGGGGTTAGCTAATGAAAAACTGTTTTTT. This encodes CASSPLMLQGLANEKLFF.

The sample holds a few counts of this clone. The CDR3 DNA reads TGTGCCAGCAGTTACTCCGACCGGGGGTTGTACGAGCAGTACTTC. Translating gives CASSYSDRGLYEQYF. This rearrangement joins TRBV6-5 to TRBJ2-7; tentatively, D is TRBD2 (6 bases). Deletions cut 0 bases from V and 4 bases from J, with 13 bases between. This CDR3 is built from 15 residues. Germline CDR1 is MNHEY and CDR2 is SVGAGI.

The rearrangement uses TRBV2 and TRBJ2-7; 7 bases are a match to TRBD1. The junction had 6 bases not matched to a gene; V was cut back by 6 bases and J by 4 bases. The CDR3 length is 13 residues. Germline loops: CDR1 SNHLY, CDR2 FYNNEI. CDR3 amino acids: CASRADRLYEQYF. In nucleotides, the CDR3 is TGTGCCAGCAGGGCGGACAGGCTGTACGAGCAGTACTTC.

The CDR3: CASYRTGGSPLHF. CDR3 sequence (DNA): TGTGCCAGTTACAGGACGGGAGGTTCACCCCTCCACTTT. V is TRBV6-5 and J is TRBJ1-6; tentatively, D is TRBD1 (5 bases). Trimming removed 9 bases from V and 9 bases from J, with 15 bases in between. Germline-derived CDR1 and CDR2 are MNHEY and SVGAGI. The CDR3 has 13 residues.

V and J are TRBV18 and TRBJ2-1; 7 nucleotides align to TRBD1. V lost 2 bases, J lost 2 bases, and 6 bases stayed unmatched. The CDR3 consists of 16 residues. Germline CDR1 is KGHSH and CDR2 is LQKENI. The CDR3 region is CASSPMGQGAYNEQFF. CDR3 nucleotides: TGTGCCAGCTCACCAATGGGCCAGGGGGCCTACAATGAGCAGTTCTTC.

This chain's CDR3 is CASSSGTGGNEQFF. The CDR3 coding sequence is TGCGCCAGCAGCTCCGGGACAGGGGGCAATGAGCAGTTCTTC. The chain recombines TRBV5-1 with TRBJ2-1, with 11 bases identical to TRBD1. Unmatched junction bases numbered 2, after V lost 3 bases and J lost 6 bases. Germline CDR1 and CDR2: SGHRS and YFSETQ. The CDR3 spans 14 residues.

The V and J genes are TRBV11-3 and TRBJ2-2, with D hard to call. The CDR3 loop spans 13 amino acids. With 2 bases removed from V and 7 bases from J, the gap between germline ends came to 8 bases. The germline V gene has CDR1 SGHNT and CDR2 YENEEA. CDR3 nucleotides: TGTGCCAGCAGCTTAACCCAGATCGGGGAGCTGTTTTTT. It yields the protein CASSLTQIGELFF.

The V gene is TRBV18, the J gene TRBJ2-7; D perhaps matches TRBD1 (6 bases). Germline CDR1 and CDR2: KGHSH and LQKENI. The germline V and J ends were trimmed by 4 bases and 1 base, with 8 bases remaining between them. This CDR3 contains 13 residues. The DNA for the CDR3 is TGTGCCAGCTCACTTGGGACATCCTACGAGCAGTACTTC. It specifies CASSLGTSYEQYF.

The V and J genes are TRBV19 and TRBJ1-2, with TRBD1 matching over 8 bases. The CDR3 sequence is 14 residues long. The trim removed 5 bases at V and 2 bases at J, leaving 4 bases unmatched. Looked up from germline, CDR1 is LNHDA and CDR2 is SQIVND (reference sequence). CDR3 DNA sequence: TGTGCCAGTAGTCCGGACAGGGCGAACTATGGCTACACCTTC. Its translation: CASSPDRANYGYTF.

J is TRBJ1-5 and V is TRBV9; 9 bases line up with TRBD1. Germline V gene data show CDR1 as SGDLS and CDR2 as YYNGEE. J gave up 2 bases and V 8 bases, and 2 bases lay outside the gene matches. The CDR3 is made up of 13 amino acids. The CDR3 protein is CASGQGRNQPQHF. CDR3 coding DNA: TGTGCCAGTGGACAGGGGCGCAATCAGCCCCAGCATTTT.

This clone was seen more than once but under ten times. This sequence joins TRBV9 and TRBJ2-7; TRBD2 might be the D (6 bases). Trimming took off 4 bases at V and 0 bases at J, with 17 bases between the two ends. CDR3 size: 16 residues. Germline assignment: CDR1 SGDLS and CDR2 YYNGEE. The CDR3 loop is CASSPRGGGGSYEQYF. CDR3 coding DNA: TGTGCCAGCAGCCCCCGGGGAGGTGGGGGCTCCTACGAGCAGTACTTC.

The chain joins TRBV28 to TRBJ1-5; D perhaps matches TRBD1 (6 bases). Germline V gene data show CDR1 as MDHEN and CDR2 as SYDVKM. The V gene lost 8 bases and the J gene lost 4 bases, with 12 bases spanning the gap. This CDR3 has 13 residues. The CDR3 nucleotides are TGTGCCAGCCAGGGGACCGGTAATCAGCCCCAGCATTTT. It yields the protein CASQGTGNQPQHF.

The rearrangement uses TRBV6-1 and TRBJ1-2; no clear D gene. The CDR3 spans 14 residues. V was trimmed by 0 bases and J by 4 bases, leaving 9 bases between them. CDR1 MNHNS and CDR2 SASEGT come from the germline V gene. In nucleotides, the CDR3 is TGTGCCAGCAGTGAAGCGTTCACGGGCTATGGCTACACCTTC. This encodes CASSEAFTGYGYTF.